Below are 8 T cell receptor beta chains sequenced from a single sample in a study of T cell responses to AZD1222 COVID-19 vaccine. Sequencing used immunoSEQ multiplex PCR; TCRdb keeps in-frame clones, though not all of them. The table records fewer than 100,000 clones, roughly 90% of them present only once. The input for sequencing was peripheral blood, taken 28 days after the second AZD1222 dose. These receptors were taken from an adult who received the AZD1222 COVID-19 vaccine.

The chain employs TRBV7-9 and TRBJ1-1; a weak D match, TRBD1 (6 bases). The CDR3 runs 14 residues. Germline CDR1 is SEHNR and CDR2 is FQNEAQ (reference sequence). V was cut by 5 bases and J by 1 base, with 11 bases left in between. Here the CDR3 DNA reads TGTGCCAGCAGCCGACCGGACAGGAACACTGAAGCTTTCTTT. The encoded protein is CASSRPDRNTEAFF.

The chain uses TRBV27 and TRBJ2-3; no definite D call. V lost 0 bases, J lost 2 bases, and 6 bases lay in between. This CDR3 spans 14 amino acids. Per the germline V gene, CDR1 is MNHEY and CDR2 is SMNVEV (reference sequence). CDR3 sequence reads: CASSLSTTTDTQYF. The CDR3 DNA is TGTGCCAGCAGTTTATCGACCACCACAGATACGCAGTATTTT.

CDR3 loop: CASSQGGSYNEQFF. The CDR3 DNA reads as TGTGCCAGCAGCCAGGGGGGATCCTACAATGAGCAGTTCTTC. This chain uses TRBV3-1 (or the pseudogene TRBV3-2) with TRBJ2-1; TRBD2 might be the D (6 bases). This CDR3 contains 14 residues. The germline V gene encodes CDR1 LGHDT and CDR2 YNNKEL (reference sequence). V was shortened by 3 bases and J by 1 base, with 7 bases between the two germline ends.

The table lists this clone with a few counts. The gene calls are TRBV4-1 and TRBJ2-7, with D maybe TRBD1 (5 bases). Trimming stripped 4 bases from V and 6 bases from J, with 13 bases between. Germline assignment: CDR1 MGHRA and CDR2 YSYEKL. The CDR3 loop spans 13 amino acids. CDR3 sequence: CASSPRVVAEQYF. CDR3 nucleotides: TGCGCCAGCAGCCCCAGGGTTGTTGCCGAGCAGTACTTC.

The chain employs TRBV6-6 and TRBJ2-7; D perhaps matches TRBD1 (6 bases). This CDR3 comprises 13 residues. CDR1 and CDR2 from the germline V gene are MNHNY and SVGAGI (reference sequence). Trimming cost V 8 bases and J 3 bases, with 14 bases left between them. DNA of the CDR3: TGTGCCAGCCGGGGACACAATGGCTACGAGCAGTACTTC. Its translation: CASRGHNGYEQYF.

Written as DNA, the CDR3 is TGTGCCAGCAGCGCGACCGGGACATCGAACACTGAAGCTTTCTTT. Translating it yields CASSATGTSNTEAFF. The chain carries TRBV7-6 and TRBJ1-1, with D possibly matching TRBD1 (6 bases). Trimming left V 5 bases short and J 1 base short, with 14 bases between. The CDR3 is 15 residues long. Germline-derived CDR1 and CDR2 are SGHVS and FNYEAQ.

The V and J genes are TRBV30 and TRBJ2-7, with 8 bases lining up with TRBD1. The CDR3 covers 15 residues. With 4 bases clipped from V and 1 base from J, the junction kept 9 bases outside the gene matches. Germline lookup yields CDR1 GTSNPN and CDR2 SVGIG (reference sequence). The CDR3 DNA follows: TGTGCCTGGAAGGCAAGGCAGGGGGCGTCCTACGAGCAGTACTTC. It yields the protein CAWKARQGASYEQYF.

This chain joins TRBV11-2 and TRBJ2-7; D gene unclear. V lost 1 base and J lost 2, with 12 bases in between. Germline lookup yields CDR1 SGHAT and CDR2 FQNNGV. The CDR3 is made up of 15 amino acids. In DNA, the CDR3 is TGTGCCAGCAGCTTAGCGGGTCCCAGTGCCTACGAGCAGTACTTC. Amino acids: CASSLAGPSAYEQYF.